These 10 T cell receptor beta chains share one sample of origin, sequenced in a study of blood T cell repertoires in COVID-19. The data were produced by immunoSEQ multiplex PCR, yet TCRdb's version contains in-frame clones alone and is incomplete. The sample includes around 250,000 clones, about 80% of them seen just once. Specimen: peripheral blood. The receptors were sampled from a man younger than 45 who had recovered from COVID-19.

The chain links TRBV5-6 to TRBJ2-3; TRBD2 agrees at 9 bases. The trim removed 2 bases at V and 1 base at J, leaving 2 bases unmatched. The germline V gene encodes CDR1 SGHDT and CDR2 YYEEEE. The CDR3 has 15 amino acids. CDR3 in amino acids: CASSLRTSGTDTQYF. The CDR3 nucleotides read TGTGCCAGCAGCTTAAGGACTAGCGGCACAGATACGCAGTATTTT.

The gene calls are TRBV2 and TRBJ2-1; the match to TRBD1 covers 9 bases. There are 13 residues in the CDR3. J gave up 10 bases and V 7 bases, and 8 bases lay outside the gene matches. Germline loops: CDR1 SNHLY, CDR2 FYNNEI. The CDR3 sequence is CASTRTGAGEQFF. The CDR3 coding sequence is TGTGCCAGCACTCGGACAGGGGCGGGGGAGCAGTTCTTC.

This sequence joins TRBV15 and TRBJ2-4, with a tentative D call TRBD2 (6 bases). V shed 6 bases and J shed 5 bases, with 17 bases lying between them. CDR1 and CDR2 (germline): LNHNV, YYDKDF (reference sequence). The CDR3 spans 15 residues. DNA for the CDR3: TGTGCCACCAGTCGGGGAGGTACAGGCCAAAACATTCAGTACTTC. This gives the protein CATSRGGTGQNIQYF.

The rearrangement uses TRBV14 and TRBJ2-3; a weak D match, TRBD1 (6 bases). V was shortened by 4 bases and J by 1 base, with 15 bases between the two germline ends. Germline-derived CDR1 and CDR2 are SGHDN and FVKESK. The CDR3 consists of 16 residues. CDR3 sequence reads: CASSLLTGSRTDTQYF. The CDR3 coding sequence is TGTGCCAGCAGCCTACTTACAGGGTCCCGCACAGATACGCAGTATTTT.

The gene calls are TRBV27 and TRBJ1-5; D not certain. This CDR3 comprises 16 residues. The V gene lost 0 bases and the J gene lost 1 base, with 10 bases spanning the gap. Germline CDR1 MNHEY, CDR2 SMNVEV (reference sequence). CDR3 sequence reads: CASSLSSSVSNQPQHF. CDR3 nucleotide sequence: TGTGCCAGCAGTTTATCGAGTTCGGTGAGCAATCAGCCCCAGCATTTT.

V is TRBV5-1 and J is TRBJ1-3; D is unresolved. The CDR3 contains 16 residues. Trimming removed 0 bases from V and 4 bases from J, with 14 bases in between. Germline CDR1 and CDR2: SGHRS and YFSETQ. The CDR3 nucleotides read TGCGCCAGCAGCTTGGCCGGAGGGAGATACGGAAACACCATATATTTT. Its protein is CASSLAGGRYGNTIYF.

The CDR3 DNA is TGCGCCAGCAGCTTGGGACAGCATCCGACCGGGGAGCTGTTTTTT. Its protein is CASSLGQHPTGELFF. The gene calls are TRBV5-1 and TRBJ2-2; D is possibly TRBD1 (5 bases). V dropped 0 bases and J dropped 5 bases, with 11 bases sitting between them. Germline CDR1 and CDR2: SGHRS and YFSETQ. This CDR3 has 15 amino acids.

J is TRBJ1-4 and V is TRBV15; TRBD1 aligns across 9 bases. Germline values: CDR1 LNHNV, CDR2 YYDKDF (reference sequence). This CDR3 spans 17 amino acids. The trim removed 3 bases at V and 6 bases at J, leaving 11 bases unmatched. CDR3 DNA sequence: TGTGCCACCAGCAGTCTACCTACAGGGGGCCTTGATGAAAAACTGTTTTTT. Translated: CATSSLPTGGLDEKLFF.

This clone has only a few counts. V is TRBV28 and J is TRBJ2-7, with D perhaps TRBD1 (6 bases). The CDR3 is 11 amino acids. V lost 8 bases, J lost 6 bases, and 11 bases lay in between. Per germline, CDR1 MDHEN and CDR2 SYDVKM. CDR3 loop: CASSGVSEQYV. In DNA, the CDR3 is TGTGCCAGCTCAGGGGTATCCGAGCAGTACGTC.

The chain recombines TRBV5-1 with TRBJ1-1, with 7 bases matching TRBD1. Looked up from germline, CDR1 is SGHRS and CDR2 is YFSETQ. This CDR3 is built from 17 residues. Trimming cost V 4 bases and J 4 bases; bases outside gene matches: 16. DNA for the CDR3: TGCGCCAGCAGCCCACGAGACAGGGTTGGCGGACTCACTGAAGCTTTCTTT. Encoded protein: CASSPRDRVGGLTEAFF.